This is a list of T cell receptor beta chains from one sample in a study of molecular identifiers for immune sequencing clone quantification. TCRdb independently ran MiXCR on the PCR reads; one entry per CDR3 protein. The profile shows about 640,000 distinct CDR3 sequences, 20% of them singletons. Sequencing was done on a sample of naive CD8+ T cells from blood, with Jurkat cell RNA spiked in. The receptors come from a human donor in good health. Some libraries in this study had Jurkat cell RNA spiked in. Both conserved end residues are part of each CDR3. The D gene is left open where the match is weak. Size values are once, few and many counts, or a class for expanded clones, and some rows have none.

d_call j_call v_call cdr3_length clone_size cdr3_nt cdr3_aa
- TRBJ2-1 TRBV20-1 14 - TGCAGTGCTCCGACTAGATACCAGTACAATGAGCAGTTCTTC CSAPTRYQYNEQFF
- TRBJ2-2 TRBV24-1 14 many TGTGCCACCAAGGGTGCGGGGAACACCGGGGAGCTGTTTTTT CATKGAGNTGELFF
- TRBJ1-1 TRBV15 15 few TGTGCCACCAGCTATACCACAGGGTGGGTGCCTGAAGCTTTCTTT CATSYTTGWVPEAFF
- TRBJ2-3 TRBV21-1 16 many TGTGCCAGCAGCAAAAAACCTACCCCGAGGGTAGATACGCAGTATTTT CASSKKPTPRVDTQYF
- TRBJ2-7 TRBV4-1 15 many TGCGCCAGCAGCCAGACGGACAGCATAGTCTACGAGCAGTACTTC CASSQTDSIVYEQYF
- TRBJ2-1 TRBV4-3 14 few TGCGCCAGCAGCCAAGGGGCCTCCTTTGTTGAGCAGTTCTTC CASSQGASFVEQFF
TRBD2 TRBJ2-7 TRBV13 17 - TGTGCCAGCAGCCTGTCGGTAGCGGGAGGACTTGGCTACGAGCAGTACTTC CASSLSVAGGLGYEQYF
- TRBJ1-5 TRBV19 15 - TGTGCCAGTAGTATGGCGACGCGGGGAGACCAGCCCCAGCATTTT CASSMATRGDQPQHF
- TRBJ1-1 TRBV6-5 14 many TGTGCCAGCAGTTACTCATCTGGGTCCACTGAAGCTTTCTTT CASSYSSGSTEAFF
- TRBJ1-1 TRBV4-3 14 many TGCGCCAGCAGCCAAGATTTCTCGAACACTGAAGCTTTCTTT CASSQDFSNTEAFF